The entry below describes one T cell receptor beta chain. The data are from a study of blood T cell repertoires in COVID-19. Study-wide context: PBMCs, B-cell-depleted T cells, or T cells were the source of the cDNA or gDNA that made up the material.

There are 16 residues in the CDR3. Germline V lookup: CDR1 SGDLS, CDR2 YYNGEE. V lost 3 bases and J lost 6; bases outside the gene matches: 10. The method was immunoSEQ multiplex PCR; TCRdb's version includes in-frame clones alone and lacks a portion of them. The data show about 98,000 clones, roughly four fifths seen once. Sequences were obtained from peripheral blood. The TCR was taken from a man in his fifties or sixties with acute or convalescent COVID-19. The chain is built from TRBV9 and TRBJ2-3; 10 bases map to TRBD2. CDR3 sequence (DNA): TGTGCCAGCAGCGCTCTAGCGGGAGCGTCCCAGGATACGCAGTATTTT. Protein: CASSALAGASQDTQYF.